Shown below are 7 T cell receptor beta chains from a single sample sequenced in a study of shared clonotypes between healthy human individuals. The protocol was immunoSEQ multiplex PCR, while the TCRdb copy is restricted to in-frame clones and leaves out a portion. The table has approximately 1.5 million clones, around 98% seen once. Input material: naive CD4+ T cells sorted from blood. The subset is: CD45RA+ positively selected. The receptors were gathered from a man aged 25-40 years in good health.

Note on this clone: Other DNA sequences in this specimen translate into the identical CDR3. The chain is built from TRBV30 and TRBJ1-5; 7 positions agree with TRBD1. V was clipped by 1 base and J by 4 bases; unmatched bases: 4. CDR3 length: 14 amino acids. Germline CDR1 and CDR2: GTSNPN and SVGIG (reference sequence). The CDR3 DNA reads TGTGCCTGGAGTGCGGACAGGAGTAATCAGCCCCAGCATTTT. Translated, it gives CAWSADRSNQPQHF.

The chain uses TRBV18 and TRBJ2-7; D is uncertain. Germline V lookup: CDR1 KGHSH, CDR2 LQKENI. V lost 1 base and J 2 bases, leaving 12 bases between the germline ends. This CDR3 is built from 15 residues. Here the CDR3 reads CASSPQGLGAYEQYF. The CDR3 DNA follows: TGTGCCAGCTCACCACAGGGCCTTGGAGCCTACGAGCAGTACTTC.

About this clone: Other DNA sequences in the sample encode the same CDR3. The chain uses TRBV29-1 and TRBJ2-6; no definite D call. This CDR3 is 12 amino acids long. Germline V gene lookup returns CDR1 SQVTM and CDR2 ANQGSEA. Trimming stripped 4 bases from V and 2 bases from J, with 3 bases between. The CDR3 sequence is CSVAAGANVLTF. CDR3 nucleotides: TGCAGCGTTGCAGCTGGGGCCAACGTCCTGACTTTC.

This chain connects TRBV7-2 to TRBJ2-6, with TRBD2 identical over 10 bases. V lost 5 bases and J lost 0; bases outside the gene matches: 7. Germline loops: CDR1 SGHTA, CDR2 FQGNSA. This CDR3 has 18 residues. CDR3 bases: TGTGCCAGCAGCCTCCATAGCGGGGGGAGCTCTGGGGCCAACGTCCTGACTTTC. Translated: CASSLHSGGSSGANVLTF.

J is TRBJ2-3 and V is TRBV7-3; D is uncertain. The germline V gene encodes CDR1 SGHTA and CDR2 FQGTGA. The germline V and J ends were trimmed by 6 bases and 9 bases, with 19 bases remaining between them. The CDR3 consists of 14 residues. The CDR3 loop is CASRLGGDSETQYF. The CDR3 DNA reads as TGTGCCAGCAGACTCGGTGGGGATAGTGAGACGCAGTATTTT.

The CDR3, as DNA: TGCAGCCTGGGACAGGGCCTCATGAACACTGAAGCTTTCTTT. Translating gives CSLGQGLMNTEAFF. The chain combines TRBV29-1 with TRBJ1-1; 9 nucleotides match TRBD1. V lost 8 bases and J lost 0; bases outside the gene matches: 7. This CDR3 is built from 14 residues. Germline V lookup: CDR1 SQVTM, CDR2 ANQGSEA.

The chain has TRBV7-9 and TRBJ2-3; a weak D match, TRBD1 (6 bases). Trimming took off 4 bases at V and 2 bases at J, with 19 bases between the two ends. The CDR3 runs to 17 residues. Germline CDR1 is SEHNR and CDR2 is FQNEAQ (reference sequence). CDR3 bases: TGTGCCAGCAGCTCTTGGCAGGACAGAGACAACACAGATACGCAGTATTTT. Translating gives CASSSWQDRDNTDTQYF.